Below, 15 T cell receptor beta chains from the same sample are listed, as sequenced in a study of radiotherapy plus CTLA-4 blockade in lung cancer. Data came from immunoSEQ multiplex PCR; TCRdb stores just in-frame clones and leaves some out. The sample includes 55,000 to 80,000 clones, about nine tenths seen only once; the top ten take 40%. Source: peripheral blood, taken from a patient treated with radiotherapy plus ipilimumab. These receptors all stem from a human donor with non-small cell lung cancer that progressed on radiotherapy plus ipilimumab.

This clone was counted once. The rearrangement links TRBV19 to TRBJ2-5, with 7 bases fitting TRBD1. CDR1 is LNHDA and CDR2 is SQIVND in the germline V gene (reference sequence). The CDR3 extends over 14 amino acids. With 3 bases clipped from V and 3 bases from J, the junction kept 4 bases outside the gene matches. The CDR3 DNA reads TGTGCCAGTAGTATCGACGGGACAGAAGAGACCCAGTACTTC. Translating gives CASSIDGTEETQYF.

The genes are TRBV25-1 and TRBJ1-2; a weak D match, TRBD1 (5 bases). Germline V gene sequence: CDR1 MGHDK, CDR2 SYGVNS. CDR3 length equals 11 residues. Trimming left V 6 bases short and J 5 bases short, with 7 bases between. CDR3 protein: CASRTAYGYTF. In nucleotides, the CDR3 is TGTGCCAGCAGGACAGCGTATGGCTACACCTTC.

As DNA, the CDR3 is TGCGCCAGCAGTCGTACAGTTGGGGAGCTGTTTTTT. It is translated as CASSRTVGELFF. The J gene is TRBJ2-2, the V gene TRBV10-1; D is uncertain. CDR3 length equals 12 residues. V gave up 5 bases and J gave up 8 bases, with 9 bases separating them. Germline V gives CDR1 WNHNN, CDR2 SYGVQD (reference sequence).

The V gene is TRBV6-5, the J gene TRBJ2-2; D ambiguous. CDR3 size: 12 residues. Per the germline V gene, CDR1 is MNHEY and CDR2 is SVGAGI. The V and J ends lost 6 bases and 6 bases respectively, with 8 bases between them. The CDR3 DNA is TGTGCCAGCAGAGGTAAACCCGGGGAGCTGTTTTTT. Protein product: CASRGKPGELFF.

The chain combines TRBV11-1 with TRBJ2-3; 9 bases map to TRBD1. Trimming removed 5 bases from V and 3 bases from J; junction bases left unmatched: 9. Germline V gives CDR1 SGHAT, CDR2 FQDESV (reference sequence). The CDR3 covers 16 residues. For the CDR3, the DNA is TGTGCCAGCAGCCGGACCCCGGACAGGGGAACAGATACGCAGTATTTT. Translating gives CASSRTPDRGTDTQYF.

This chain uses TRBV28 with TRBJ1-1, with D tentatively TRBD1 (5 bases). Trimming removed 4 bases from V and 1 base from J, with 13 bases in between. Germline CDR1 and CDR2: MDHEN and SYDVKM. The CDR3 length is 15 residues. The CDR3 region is CASSSAERGNTEAFF. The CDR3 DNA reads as TGTGCCAGCAGTTCAGCTGAGAGGGGGAACACTGAAGCTTTCTTT.

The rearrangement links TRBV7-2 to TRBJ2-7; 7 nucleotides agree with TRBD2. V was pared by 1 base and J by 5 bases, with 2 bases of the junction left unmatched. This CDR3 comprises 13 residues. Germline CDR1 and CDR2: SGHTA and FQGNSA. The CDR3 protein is CASSLGAGDEQYF. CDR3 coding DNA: TGTGCCAGCAGCTTAGGCGCGGGGGACGAGCAGTACTTC.

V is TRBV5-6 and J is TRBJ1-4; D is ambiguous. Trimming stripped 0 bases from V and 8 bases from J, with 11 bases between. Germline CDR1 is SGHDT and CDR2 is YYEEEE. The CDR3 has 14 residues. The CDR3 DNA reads TGTGCCAGCAGCTTGGGGCTGGGAGACGAAAAACTGTTTTTT. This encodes CASSLGLGDEKLFF.

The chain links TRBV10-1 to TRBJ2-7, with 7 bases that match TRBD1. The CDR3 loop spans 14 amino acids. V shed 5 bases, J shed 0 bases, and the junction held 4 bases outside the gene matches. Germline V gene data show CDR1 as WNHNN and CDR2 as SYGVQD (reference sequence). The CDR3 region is CASSSNRGSYEQYV. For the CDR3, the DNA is TGCGCCAGCAGTTCAAACAGGGGCTCCTACGAGCAGTACGTC.

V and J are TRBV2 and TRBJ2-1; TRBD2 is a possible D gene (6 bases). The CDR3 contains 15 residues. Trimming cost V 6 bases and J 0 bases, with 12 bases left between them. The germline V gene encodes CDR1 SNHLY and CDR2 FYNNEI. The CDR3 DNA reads TGTGCCAGCAGAACAGACGGGAGCTCCTACAATGAGCAGTTCTTC. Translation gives CASRTDGSSYNEQFF.

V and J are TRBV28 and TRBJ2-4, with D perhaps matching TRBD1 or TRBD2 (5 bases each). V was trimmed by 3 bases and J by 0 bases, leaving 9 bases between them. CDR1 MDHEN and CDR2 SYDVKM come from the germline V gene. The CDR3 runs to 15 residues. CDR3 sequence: CASSFLGVAKNIQYF. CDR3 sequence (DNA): TGTGCCAGCAGTTTTCTGGGGGTAGCCAAAAACATTCAGTACTTC.

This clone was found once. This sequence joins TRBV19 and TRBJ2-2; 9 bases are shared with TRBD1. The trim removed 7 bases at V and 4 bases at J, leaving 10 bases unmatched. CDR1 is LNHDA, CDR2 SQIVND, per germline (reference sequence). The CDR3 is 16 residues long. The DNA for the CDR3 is TGTGCCAGTAAGCGCCGGGACAGGGTTATCACCGGGGAGCTGTTTTTT. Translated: CASKRRDRVITGELFF.

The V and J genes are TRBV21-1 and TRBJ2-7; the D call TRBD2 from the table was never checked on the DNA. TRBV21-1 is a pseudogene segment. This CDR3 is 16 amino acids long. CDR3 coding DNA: TGTGCCAGCAGCAAAGCGGGGCCTAGCGGTACCTACGAGCAGTACTTC. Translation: CASSKAGPSGTYEQYF.

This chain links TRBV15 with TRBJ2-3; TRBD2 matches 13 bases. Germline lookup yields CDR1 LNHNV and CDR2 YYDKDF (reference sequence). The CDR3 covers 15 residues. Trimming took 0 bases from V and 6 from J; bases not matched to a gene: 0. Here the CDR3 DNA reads TGTGCCACCAGCAGAGAGACTAGCGGGAGGGATACGCAGTATTTT. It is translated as CATSRETSGRDTQYF.

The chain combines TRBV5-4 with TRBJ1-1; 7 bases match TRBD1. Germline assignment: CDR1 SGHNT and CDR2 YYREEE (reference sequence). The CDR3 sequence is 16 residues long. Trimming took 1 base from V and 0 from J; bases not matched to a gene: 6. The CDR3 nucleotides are TGTGCCAGCAGCTTGAGACAGGGACTTTTGAACACTGAAGCTTTCTTT. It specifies CASSLRQGLLNTEAFF.